Each of the 30 T cell receptor beta chains below was sequenced from the same sample in a study of human T cells and chemical hapten exposure. TCRdb re-analysed the RACE reads in MiXCR, keeping a single row per CDR3 protein. The sample has about 41,000 distinct CDR3 sequences; just under 4% are singletons. Time point here: patch test 1, 2 weeks after DPC sensitization. The treatment is: therapeutic diphenylcyclopropenone sensitization with weekly scalp DPC. Someone pulled total RNA out of unfractionated whole blood. Sequences were derived from whole blood, sampled in connection with sensitization to the hapten diphenylcyclopropenone (DPC). The receptor set was obtained from a man between 50 and 59 years old with alopecia areata. Some clones in this sample may be carry-over from other donors' samples.

At least ten counts were recorded for this clonotype. CDR3 in amino acids: CASRQTTGTGYRLAGEQYF. The CDR3 DNA reads as TGTGCCAGCAGGCAAACAACCGGGACAGGGTATCGACTAGCGGGAGAGCAGTACTTC. The gene calls are TRBV28 and TRBJ2-7; 11 bases agree with TRBD2. The CDR3 length is 19 residues. The germline V gene has CDR1 MDHEN and CDR2 SYDVKM. V was clipped by 6 bases and J by 7 bases; unmatched bases: 23.

This clonotype has a count of ten or more. The chain is built from TRBV7-9 and TRBJ2-2; D is uncertain. Trimming stripped 6 bases from V and 6 bases from J, with 14 bases between. Germline CDR1 reads SEHNR; CDR2 reads FQNEAQ (reference sequence). The CDR3 runs to 14 residues. CDR3 DNA sequence: TGTGCCAGCAGTCGGAGTCCGGAGCCCGGGGAGCTGTTTTTT. Protein sequence: CASSRSPEPGELFF.

This clonotype was recorded many times. The V gene is TRBV3-1, the J gene TRBJ2-1, with D perhaps matching TRBD1 or TRBD2 (5 bases each). The CDR3 runs to 15 residues. V gave up 4 bases and J gave up 6 bases, with 16 bases separating them. Germline CDR1 is LGHDT and CDR2 is YNNKEL (reference sequence). The CDR3 spells CASSPGTLTSNEQFF. For the CDR3, the DNA is TGTGCCAGCAGCCCCGGGACCCTCACCAGCAATGAGCAGTTCTTC.

This clonotype was counted ten times or more. V is TRBV29-1 and J is TRBJ2-3; possibly TRBD2 for D (5 bases). Trimming removed 4 bases at V and 0 bases at J, with 17 bases between. Germline V CDR1 and CDR2: SQVTM, ANQGSEA. The CDR3 totals 16 residues. The CDR3 DNA sequence: TGCAGCGTTGTGAAGGGAGCGACCACTAGCACAGATACGCAGTATTTT. Amino acids: CSVVKGATTSTDTQYF.

At least ten counts were recorded for this clonotype. The rearrangement joins TRBV10-3 to TRBJ1-3, with D tentatively TRBD1 (6 bases). Trimming stripped 10 bases from V and 0 bases from J, with 16 bases between. Per the germline V gene, CDR1 is ENHRY and CDR2 is SYGVKD. The CDR3 loop spans 15 amino acids. The CDR3 bases are TGTGCCACCCAGCGGGGGCAGGACTCTGGAAACACCATATATTTT. Translating gives CATQRGQDSGNTIYF.

This clonotype occurred many times. J is TRBJ2-7 and V is TRBV4-2; tentatively, D is TRBD1 (6 bases). Trimming took 1 base from V and 6 from J, leaving 13 bases between them. This CDR3 is 14 amino acids long. Germline V lookup: CDR1 LGHNA, CDR2 YNFKEQ. This chain's CDR3 is CASSQGDTVGEQYF. The CDR3, as DNA: TGTGCCAGCAGCCAAGGGGACACGGTGGGCGAGCAGTACTTC.

This clonotype was observed many times. The rearrangement links TRBV5-1 to TRBJ1-2, with D perhaps matching TRBD1 (5 bases). The CDR3 length is 15 residues. CDR1 and CDR2 from the germline V gene are SGHRS and YFSETQ. The ends were cut back, 0 bases at V and 4 bases at J, with 13 bases in the middle. The CDR3 DNA follows: TGCGCCAGCAGCTTGGCTCAGGGAGCCGGCTATGGCTACACCTTC. This gives the protein CASSLAQGAGYGYTF.

This clonotype was seen ten or more times. V and J are TRBV10-2 and TRBJ2-2; tentative D call: TRBD2 (6 bases). The CDR3 has 15 amino acids. The germline CDR1 and CDR2 sequences are WSHSY and SAAADI. Trimming stripped 7 bases from V and 0 bases from J, with 12 bases between. The CDR3 protein is CASKRGEANTGELFF. The DNA for the CDR3 is TGCGCCAGCAAGCGCGGGGAAGCGAACACCGGGGAGCTGTTTTTT.

V usage is TRBV28 and J usage is TRBJ1-6; D uncertain. Per the germline V gene, CDR1 is MDHEN and CDR2 is SYDVKM. V lost 6 bases to trimming and J lost 9 bases, with 15 bases between them. The CDR3 has 14 residues. CDR3 loop: CASSLQTSRSPLHF. Here the CDR3 DNA reads TGTGCCAGCAGCCTACAAACGAGCCGTTCACCCCTCCACTTT.

Ten or more counts support this clonotype. The rearrangement joins TRBV10-1 to TRBJ2-3, with 8 bases identical to TRBD1. The CDR3 runs 14 residues. Germline-derived CDR1 and CDR2 are WNHNN and SYGVQD (reference sequence). V gave up 4 bases and J gave up 4 bases; unmatched junction bases: 4. The CDR3, as DNA: TGCGCCAGCAGTGGAGGACAGGGCGCAGATACGCAGTATTTT. This gives the protein CASSGGQGADTQYF.

This clonotype has just a few counts. The rearrangement joins TRBV7-2 to TRBJ1-3, with D perhaps matching TRBD1 (6 bases). With 5 bases removed from V and 7 bases from J, the gap between germline ends came to 24 bases. The CDR3 is 17 amino acids. Germline CDR1 reads SGHTA; CDR2 reads FQGNSA. The CDR3: CASSHSRGGAERNTIYF. In nucleotides, the CDR3 is TGTGCCAGCAGCCACAGTAGGGGGGGGGCCGAAAGGAACACCATATATTTT. The variable domain in full, completed from reference TRBV7-2 and TRBJ1-3, reads GAGVSQSPSNKVTEKGKDVELRCDPISGHTALYWYRQSLGQGLEFLIYFQGNSAPDKSGLPSDRFSAERTGGSVSTLTIQRTQQEDSAVYLCASSHSRGGAERNTIYFGEGSWLTVV.

This clonotype appeared many times. The rearrangement uses TRBV4-3 and TRBJ1-6; D is undetermined. Trimming cost V 4 bases and J 3 bases, with 7 bases left between them. Germline V gene sequence: CDR1 LGHNA, CDR2 YSLEER. The CDR3 sequence is 14 residues long. The CDR3 DNA sequence: TGCGCCAGCAGCCGCCAGGTCTATAATTCACCCCTCCACTTT. This gives the protein CASSRQVYNSPLHF.

At least ten counts were recorded for this clonotype. This rearrangement joins TRBV28 to TRBJ1-5, with TRBD1 identical over 7 bases. The V gene end was trimmed by 4 bases and the J gene end by 0 bases; junction bases not matched to a gene: 3. This CDR3 is 15 amino acids long. Looked up from germline, CDR1 is MDHEN and CDR2 is SYDVKM. CDR3 region: CASSSGQLSNQPQHF. In nucleotides, the CDR3 is TGTGCCAGCAGTTCGGGACAGCTTAGCAATCAGCCCCAGCATTTT.

This clonotype was found many times. V and J are TRBV28 and TRBJ2-6; no firm D call. V lost 0 bases to trimming and J lost 2 bases, with 8 bases between them. The CDR3 is 16 amino acids. The germline V gene has CDR1 MDHEN and CDR2 SYDVKM. The CDR3 coding sequence is TGTGCCAGCAGTTTATGGAGAAGGCCTGGGGCCAACGTCCTGACTTTC. Translation gives CASSLWRRPGANVLTF.

This clonotype was seen many times. The V call is TRBV29-1, the J call TRBJ1-1; D uncertain. Germline CDR1 is SQVTM and CDR2 is ANQGSEA. This CDR3 contains 11 residues. Trimming cost V 6 bases and J 1 base, with 6 bases left between them. CDR3 in DNA: TGCAGCGTCATGGGGAACACTGAAGCTTTCTTT. It translates to CSVMGNTEAFF.

This clonotype was seen ten or more times. The chain couples TRBV12-3 or TRBV12-4 to TRBJ1-5; D remains unclear. There are 14 residues in the CDR3. Trimming removed 5 bases from V and 1 base from J, with 9 bases in between. This chain's CDR3 is CASSPERSNQPQHF. The DNA for the CDR3 is TGTGCCAGCAGTCCGGAGAGGAGCAATCAGCCCCAGCATTTT.

This clonotype was detected many times. The chain links TRBV12-3 or TRBV12-4 to TRBJ1-6, with TRBD1 matching 8 bases. The CDR3 has 12 residues. V shed 7 bases and J 15 bases; nucleotides not matched to a gene: 8. In nucleotides, the CDR3 is TGTGCCAGCACCGAATACAGGGGGAGCCTCCACTTT. Protein: CASTEYRGSLHF.

This clonotype was observed many times. The CDR3 DNA reads TGTGCCAGCAACAACGGGAGGGCCCCCACAGATACGCAGTATTTT. Its translation: CASNNGRAPTDTQYF. The rearrangement links TRBV2 to TRBJ2-3; TRBD2 matches 8 bases. CDR3 length: 15 residues. After removal of 7 bases from V and 2 bases from J, the junction contained 8 bases not matched to a gene. Germline V gives CDR1 SNHLY, CDR2 FYNNEI.

Comment on this clonotype: A clone one base away is much larger, so this may be a read error. The chain recombines TRBV10-3 with TRBJ2-3; 14 bases match TRBD2. CDR1 and CDR2 from the germline V gene are ENHRY and SYGVKD. V was pared by 11 bases and J by 2 bases, with 6 bases of the junction left unmatched. This CDR3 contains 15 residues. Written as DNA, the CDR3 is TGTGCCTTCGGGACTAGCGGGAGTATCACAGATACGCAGTATTTT. This codes for CAFGTSGSITDTQYF.

This clonotype has at least ten counts. The V gene is TRBV10-3, the J gene TRBJ1-5; no reliable D call. Germline V gene data show CDR1 as ENHRY and CDR2 as SYGVKD. The CDR3 covers 13 residues. The V end lost 4 bases, the J end lost 5 bases, and 9 bases lay between the germline ends. The CDR3 DNA follows: TGTGCCATCAGTGCTAGGGTAGATCAGCCCCAGCATTTT. Protein: CAISARVDQPQHF.

This clonotype appeared many times. V gene TRBV9 combines with J gene TRBJ2-2; possibly TRBD1 or TRBD2 for D (5 bases each). Germline V gene lookup returns CDR1 SGDLS and CDR2 YYNGEE. The CDR3 totals 16 residues. V shed 0 bases and J shed 0 bases, with 9 bases lying between them. CDR3 bases: TGTGCCAGCAGCGTAGCCGGGACGACGAACACCGGGGAGCTGTTTTTT. Its translation: CASSVAGTTNTGELFF. Full variable domain (remainder filled in from reference TRBV9 and TRBJ2-2): DSGVTQTPKHLITATGQRVTLRCSPRSGDLSVYWYQQSLDQGLQFLIQYYNGEERAKGNILERFSAQQFPDLHSELNLSSLELGDSALYFCASSVAGTTNTGELFFGEGSRLTVL.

This clonotype appeared many times. The genes are TRBV28 and TRBJ2-7, with no clear D. The CDR3 is 11 amino acids. CDR1 is MDHEN and CDR2 is SYDVKM in the germline V gene. With 7 bases removed from V and 1 base from J, the gap between germline ends came to 5 bases. The chain's CDR3 is CASTVSYEQYF. The CDR3 coding sequence is TGTGCCAGCACGGTTTCCTACGAGCAGTACTTC.

This clonotype has at least ten counts. This rearrangement joins TRBV18 to TRBJ2-6; no clear D. The CDR3 runs 18 residues. V lost 3 bases and J 0 bases, leaving 15 bases between the germline ends. Germline CDR1 reads KGHSH; CDR2 reads LQKENI. As DNA, the CDR3 is TGTGCCAGCTCACCCCTCTTGGCATCTACCTCTGGGGCCAACGTCCTGACTTTC. It encodes CASSPLLASTSGANVLTF.

This clonotype was seen many times. The V call is TRBV29-1, the J call TRBJ2-1; 9 bases match TRBD2. The length of the CDR3 is 14 residues. The V and J ends lost 6 bases and 9 bases, in that order; junction bases with no gene match: 12. Germline V gene lookup returns CDR1 SQVTM and CDR2 ANQGSEA. CDR3 bases: TGCAGCGTGTCAAAGGCGGGAGGGTTAAGTGAGCAGTTCTTC. Protein sequence: CSVSKAGGLSEQFF.

This clonotype was counted only a few times. The CDR3 spells CASRSGGLRNEQYF. For the CDR3, the DNA is TGTGCCAGCAGGTCAGGGGGCTTGAGGAACGAGCAGTACTTC. The chain uses TRBV28 and TRBJ2-7; TRBD1 matches 8 bases. J gave up 5 bases and V 6 bases, and 9 bases lay outside the gene matches. The CDR3 is 14 residues long. Germline CDR1 MDHEN, CDR2 SYDVKM.

The table lists this clonotype with many counts. This chain uses TRBV29-1 with TRBJ2-1; D is possibly TRBD1 (6 bases). Germline V gives CDR1 SQVTM, CDR2 ANQGSEA. V lost 8 bases and J 9 bases, leaving 26 bases between the germline ends. The CDR3 runs 15 residues. CDR3 sequence (DNA): TGCAGCTCGTACTACCCAGGCCGCCTAGGGGGTGAGCAGTTCTTC. Its protein is CSSYYPGRLGGEQFF.

Many counts were recorded for this clonotype. The V call is TRBV12-5, the J call TRBJ2-2; D is possibly TRBD1 (5 bases). This CDR3 is 15 amino acids long. Germline V gene data show CDR1 as LGHNT and CDR2 as FRNRAP. The V and J ends lost 1 base and 5 bases respectively, with 11 bases between them. CDR3 region: CASGLGQGATGELFF. The CDR3 nucleotides are TGTGCTAGTGGTTTGGGTCAGGGTGCGACCGGGGAGCTGTTTTTT.

This clonotype was seen repeatedly, ten times or more. This chain uses TRBV3-1 with TRBJ2-5; D is ambiguous. Germline assignment: CDR1 LGHDT and CDR2 YNNKEL (reference sequence). V shed 7 bases and J shed 5 bases, with 8 bases lying between them. The CDR3 spans 11 residues. CDR3 nucleotides: TGTGCCAGCAATCTCAGGGAGACCCAGTACTTC. It specifies CASNLRETQYF.

The CDR3 loop reads CASSQGIRNYNSPLHF. CDR3 DNA: TGTGCCAGCAGCCAAGGCATTAGAAATTATAATTCACCCCTCCACTTT. The chain recombines TRBV4-2 with TRBJ1-6; D is uncertain. Trimming removed 1 base from V and 4 bases from J, with 11 bases in between. This CDR3 has 16 amino acids. The V gene's germline CDR1 is LGHNA and CDR2 YNFKEQ.

This clonotype was counted ten times or more. The chain uses TRBV2 and TRBJ2-3; 12 bases line up with TRBD1. Trimming at V came to 6 bases and at J to 8 bases, leaving 6 bases not matched to a gene. The CDR3 covers 14 residues. Germline V gives CDR1 SNHLY, CDR2 FYNNEI. The CDR3 region has the DNA TGTGCCAGCAGGGGGACAGGGGGCTCCGGTACGCAGTATTTT. It encodes CASRGTGGSGTQYF.